This TCR beta chain appears in the sequencing data of a study of blood T cells in healthy people across ages. General observations from the study: Among long-lived donors, naive CD4+ cells were more numerous and diversity higher than in aged donors.

The length of the CDR3 is 15 residues. After removal of 0 bases from V and 4 bases from J, the junction contained 2 bases not matched to a gene. From germline, CDR1 is LGHNA and CDR2 YSLEER. The study isolated at least 6.5 million PBMCs from each sample. About this clonotype itself: Its target is unknown.

The use of a sample-barcoded 5' primer and a J-beta primer mix characterized a second PCR of about 6 to 12 cycles. TCRdb independently ran MiXCR on the 5' RACE reads; one entry per CDR3 protein. This table holds approximately 800,000 distinct CDR3 sequences, 30% to 45% found once. This receptor was obtained from a young man in good health. The chain combines TRBV4-3 with TRBJ2-7; TRBD2 matches at 11 bases. Sequenced: blood. CDR3 residues: CASSQDTSGGYEQYF. CDR3 bases: TGCGCCAGCAGCCAAGACACTAGCGGGGGTTACGAGCAGTACTTC.